The source of this TCR beta chain is a study of T cell repertoires in cytomegalovirus infection. Study details: Public TCR beta signatures indicated both CMV infection and matching HLA type.

Concerning this clonotype itself: Its antigen is unknown.

The CDR3 is 15 amino acids. V lost 3 bases and J 6 bases, leaving 17 bases between the germline ends. Germline V CDR1 and CDR2: LNHDA, SQIVND (reference sequence). Each CDR3 protein is one row after TCRdb ran MiXCR on the reads. The sample gives about 900,000 distinct CDR3 sequences, roughly 30% of which show up once; about an eighth is in the top ten. Notes on the study in general: In two of eight donors, the top clonotype was HLA-C-restricted CMV-specific. Frequencies of public TCR beta families were cumulated, and this identified carriers of CMV plus the relevant HLA.

The sequencing used cultured CD8+ T cells from PBMCs, collected from culture after CMV antigen stimulation. The TCR sequence derives from a human donor in good health (CMV status not recorded). Some clones in this sample may be carry-over from other donors' samples. The chain recombines TRBV19 with TRBJ1-2; perhaps TRBD1 as D (5 bases). The CDR3 bases are TGTGCCAGTAGTATCGGGTTGGAAGGGGACCATGGCTACACCTTC. Protein sequence: CASSIGLEGDHGYTF.